This record looks at one T cell receptor (beta chain) sequence and its context. Unmatched junction bases numbered 1, after V lost 2 bases and J lost 3 bases. CDR1 is SEHNR and CDR2 is FQNEAQ in the germline V gene (reference sequence). CDR3 length equals 15 residues. Original data processing: Amplification from reference gene primers served as the basis for estimated nucleated cell counts. Assay: immunoSEQ multiplex PCR; the TCRdb copy retains only in-frame clones and omits some. For V, J and clone size, that table is used; D and trimming come from the DNA. This table has a few hundred thousand clones, 83% appearing once. This entry comes from a study of blood T cell repertoires in COVID-19. Study in general: Nucleic acid was either cDNA or gDNA, and it came from T cells, B-cell-depleted T cells, or PBMCs.

Material for sequencing was peripheral blood. This TCR was recovered from a woman aged 50 to 65 with acute or convalescent COVID-19. The V call is TRBV7-9, the J call TRBJ2-1; TRBD2 matches 10 bases. CDR3 nucleotide sequence: TGTGCCAGCAGCTTATTAGCGGGGGGCTACAATGAGCAGTTCTTC. This encodes CASSLLAGGYNEQFF.